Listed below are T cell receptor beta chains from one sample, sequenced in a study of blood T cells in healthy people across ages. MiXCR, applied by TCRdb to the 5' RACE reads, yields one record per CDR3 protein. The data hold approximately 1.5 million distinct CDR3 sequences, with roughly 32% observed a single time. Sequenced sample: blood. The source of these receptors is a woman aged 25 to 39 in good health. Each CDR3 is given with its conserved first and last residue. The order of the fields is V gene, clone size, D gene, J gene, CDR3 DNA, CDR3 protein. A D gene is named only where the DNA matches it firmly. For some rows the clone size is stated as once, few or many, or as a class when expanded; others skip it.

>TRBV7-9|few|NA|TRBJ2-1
TGTGCCAGCAGCTTATCATTAAACTACAATGAGCAGTTCTTC
CASSLSLNYNEQFF
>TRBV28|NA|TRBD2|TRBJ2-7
TGTGCCAGCAGGCGACTAGCGGAACGATACGAGCAGTACTTC
CASRRLAERYEQYF
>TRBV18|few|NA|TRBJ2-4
TGTGCCAGCTCCCCACAGGGGGGGCGCGTCGAAAACATTCAGTACTTC
CASSPQGGRVENIQYF
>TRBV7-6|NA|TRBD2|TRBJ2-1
TGTGCCAGCAGCTTAGCAATACCGGGACTAGCGGGTTTCCCCTACAATGAGCAGTTCTTC
CASSLAIPGLAGFPYNEQFF
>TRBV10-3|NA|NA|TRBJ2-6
TGTGCCATCAGTGACCTCCGATCCCACCCCTCTGGGGCCAACGTCCTGACTTTC
CAISDLRSHPSGANVLTF
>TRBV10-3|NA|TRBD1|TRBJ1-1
TGTGCCATCAGTGAGAGGACAGGGTGGAACACTGAAGCTTTCTTT
CAISERTGWNTEAFF
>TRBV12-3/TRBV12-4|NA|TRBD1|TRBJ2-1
TGTGCCAGCAGTAGAGGTCCAGGGGGTTATGAGCAGTTCTTC
CASSRGPGGYEQFF
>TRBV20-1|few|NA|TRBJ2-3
TGCAGTGCTAGAGATATTCGCGGAAACACAGATACGCAGTATTTT
CSARDIRGNTDTQYF
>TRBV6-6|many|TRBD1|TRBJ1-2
TGTGCCAGCAGTATCGGGACAGAGGGCTACACCTTC
CASSIGTEGYTF
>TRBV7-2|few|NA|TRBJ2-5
TGTGCCAGCAGCTCTGTAGGTGTTAGCAGGGAGACCCAGTACTTC
CASSSVGVSRETQYF
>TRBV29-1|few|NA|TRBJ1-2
TGCAGCTCGCGGGGGGGTGAAGGCTACACCTTC
CSSRGGEGYTF
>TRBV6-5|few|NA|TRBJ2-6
TGTGCCGGCATGGGCGACTACTCTGGGGCCAACGTCCTGACTTTC
CAGMGDYSGANVLTF
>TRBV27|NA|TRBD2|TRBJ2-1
TGTGCCAGCAGTTTTCGGGTCTACCGGGGGGGCCGGGATGAGCAGTTCTTC
CASSFRVYRGGRDEQFF
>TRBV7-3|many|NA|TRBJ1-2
TGTGCCAGCAGCTTAACTTGGCCACCTAGGAGCTACACCTTC
CASSLTWPPRSYTF
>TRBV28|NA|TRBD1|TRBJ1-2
TGTGCCAGCAGAGGATCCGGGACAGACGGCTACACCTTC
CASRGSGTDGYTF
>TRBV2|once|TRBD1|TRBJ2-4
TGTGCCAGCAGTCTAGACAGGGGATCGAGAAACATTCAGTACTTC
CASSLDRGSRNIQYF
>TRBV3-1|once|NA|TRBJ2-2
TGTGCCAGCAGCCAAGATGAGGAATGGGGGGAGCTGTTTTTT
CASSQDEEWGELFF
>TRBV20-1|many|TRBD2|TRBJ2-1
TGCAGTGCTAGATATTCGGGGGGGCGGGACTACAATGAGCAGTTCTTC
CSARYSGGRDYNEQFF
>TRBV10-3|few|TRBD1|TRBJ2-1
TGTGCCAGCAGTGTTGGGCAGGGGGCATATGAGCAGTTCTTC
CASSVGQGAYEQFF
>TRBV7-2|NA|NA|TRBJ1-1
TGTGCCAGCAGCTTAGGAGTATCAGGGTTGAACACTGAAGCTTTCTTT
CASSLGVSGLNTEAFF
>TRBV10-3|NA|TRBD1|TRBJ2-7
TGTGCCACCGGGACAGGGGATTACGAGCAGTACTTC
CATGTGDYEQYF
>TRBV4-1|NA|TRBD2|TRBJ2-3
TGTACCAGCAGCCAAACGGACGGGAGGTCAGATACGCAGTATTTT
CTSSQTDGRSDTQYF
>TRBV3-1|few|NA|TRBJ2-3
TGTGCCAGCAGCCCAATCAGGGGAACAGATACGCAGTATTTT
CASSPIRGTDTQYF
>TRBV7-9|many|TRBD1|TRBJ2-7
TGTGCCAGCAAGGGACAGGGCTACGAGCAGTACTTC
CASKGQGYEQYF
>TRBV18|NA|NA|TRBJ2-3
TGTGCCAGCTCACCCGACGGGGGAATTACGCAGTATTTT
CASSPDGGITQYF
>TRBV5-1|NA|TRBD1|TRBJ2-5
TGCGCCAGCAGCCCGGAACCGGGACAGGGGCAGACCCAGTACTTC
CASSPEPGQGQTQYF
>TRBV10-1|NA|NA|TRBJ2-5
TGCGCCAGCAGTGAAGTCGGGGAGAGACGAGAGACCCAGTACTTC
CASSEVGERRETQYF
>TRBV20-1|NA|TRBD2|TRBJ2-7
TGTAGTGCTAGCGGAAGGGCGGACTACGAGCAGTACTTC
CSASGRADYEQYF
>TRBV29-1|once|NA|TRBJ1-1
TGCAGCGTTTACGGGGGCCCGAACACTGAAGCTTTCTTT
CSVYGGPNTEAFF
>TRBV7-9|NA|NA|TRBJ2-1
TGTGCCAGCAGCTTAGGGCTCCCGGGGAGCAATGAGCAGTTCTTC
CASSLGLPGSNEQFF
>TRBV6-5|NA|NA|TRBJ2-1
TGTGCCAGCAGTTACTCGCCAGGGTTCGAATCCAATGAGCAGTTCTTC
CASSYSPGFESNEQFF
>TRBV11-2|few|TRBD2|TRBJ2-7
TGTGCCAGCAGCCCCCGGGTAGCGGGGGAATCCTACGAGCAGTACTTC
CASSPRVAGESYEQYF
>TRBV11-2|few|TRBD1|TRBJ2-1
TGTGCCAGCAGCGCAGGACAGGGGTGGAATGAGCAGTTCTTC
CASSAGQGWNEQFF
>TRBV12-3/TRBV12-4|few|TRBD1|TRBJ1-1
TGTGCCAGCAGCCCAGGGGGCTCGGCGAACACTGAAGCTTTCTTT
CASSPGGSANTEAFF
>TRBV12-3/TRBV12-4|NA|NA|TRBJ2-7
TGTGCCAGCAGTTTCTCAGAGATTCAGCAGTACTTC
CASSFSEIQQYF